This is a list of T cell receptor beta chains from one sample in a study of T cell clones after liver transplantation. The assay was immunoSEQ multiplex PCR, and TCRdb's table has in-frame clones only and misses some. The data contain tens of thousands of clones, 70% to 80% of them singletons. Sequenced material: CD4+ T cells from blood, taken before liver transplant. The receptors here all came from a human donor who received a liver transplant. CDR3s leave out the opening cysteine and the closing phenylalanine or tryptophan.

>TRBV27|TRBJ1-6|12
ASSRQGNNSPLH
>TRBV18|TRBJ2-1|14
ASSPKGTESYNEQF
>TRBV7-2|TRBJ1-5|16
ASSLEAGQGAGNQPQH
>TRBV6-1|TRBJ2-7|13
ASSEVGQGAYEQY
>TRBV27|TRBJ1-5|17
ASSPTGGPTSYSNQPQH
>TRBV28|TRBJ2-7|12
ASSPDAGGKEQY
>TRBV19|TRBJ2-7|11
ASSPRTVYEQY
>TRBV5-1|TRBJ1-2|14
ASSTGDRPAIYGYT
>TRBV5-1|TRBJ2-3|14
ASSRGGTGSTDTQY
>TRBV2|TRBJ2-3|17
ASSGATSGSRKRTDTQY
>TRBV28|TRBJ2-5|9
ASSPGETQY
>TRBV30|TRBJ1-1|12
AWSEGGWSTEAF
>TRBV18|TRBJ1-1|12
ASSPEGALTEAF
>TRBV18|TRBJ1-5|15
ASSPSNARGGNQPQH
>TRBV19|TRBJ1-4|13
ASSIAKAGKGKLF
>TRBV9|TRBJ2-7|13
ASSVKAGTTYEQY
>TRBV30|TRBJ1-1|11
AWSIQGNTEAF
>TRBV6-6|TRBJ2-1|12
ASSFQRHNNEQF
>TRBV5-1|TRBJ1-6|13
ASSRSRQGESPLH
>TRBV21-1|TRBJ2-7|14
ASSKGKDRDYYEQY
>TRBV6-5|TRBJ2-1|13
ASSYSAIAGLEQF
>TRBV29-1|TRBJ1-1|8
SGRDTEAF
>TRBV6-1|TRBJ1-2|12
ASFWGNRENGYT
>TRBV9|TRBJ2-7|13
ASSPHPGNEGEQY
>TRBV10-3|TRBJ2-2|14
AISESVTGGVGELF
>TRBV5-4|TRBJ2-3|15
ASSFGSVAGDRDTQY
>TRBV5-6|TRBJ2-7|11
ASSSTGRYEQY
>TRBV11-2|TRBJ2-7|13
ASSGPAGVPYEQY
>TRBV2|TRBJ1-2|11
ADERDRGSGYT
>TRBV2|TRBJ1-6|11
ASSGTADSPLH
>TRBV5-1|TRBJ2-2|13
ASSLSGTNTGELF
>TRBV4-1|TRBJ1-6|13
ASSIRGQINSPLH
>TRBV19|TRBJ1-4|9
ASSEDEKLF
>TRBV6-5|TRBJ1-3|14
ASSYDTRGLGNTIY
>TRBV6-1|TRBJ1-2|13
ASRVGGTGGWGYT
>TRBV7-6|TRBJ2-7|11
ASSFARGYEQY
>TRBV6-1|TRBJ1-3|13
ASSDQRGLGSNIY
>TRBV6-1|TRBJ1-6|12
ASSADRVGSPLH
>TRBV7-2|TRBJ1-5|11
ASSQQGDQPQH
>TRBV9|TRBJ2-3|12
ASSVLGAIDTQY
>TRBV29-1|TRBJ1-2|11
SVERGVGYDYT
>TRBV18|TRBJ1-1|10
ASSPGAGEAF
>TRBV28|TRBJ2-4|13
ASSLSGGGKNIQY
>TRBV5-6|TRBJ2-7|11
ASSFWATYEQY
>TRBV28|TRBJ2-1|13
ASRLTGGTYNEQF